A single T cell receptor beta chain is shown here with its context. Antigen unknown. The data originate from a study of blood T cells in healthy people across ages. As for the study in general: Capturing about one barcoded beta molecule per two T cells was achieved by template switching. Notes on the study in general: In these data, TCR beta diversity tracked strongly with naive T cell percentage.

Every sample yielded at least 6.5 million isolated PBMCs. Trimming took 5 bases from V and 4 from J, leaving 19 bases between them. Germline CDR1 and CDR2: MNHEY and SMNVEV (reference sequence). The CDR3 spans 16 residues. A second PCR of roughly 7 to 11 cycles used a sample-barcoded 5' primer and a J-beta primer mix. The template-switch adaptor was a 5' adaptor with 12 random nucleotides. It tagged each cDNA molecule. TCRdb ran MiXCR on the 5' RACE reads and lists one entry per CDR3 protein. The table has approximately 790,000 distinct CDR3 sequences, roughly 60% seen once. Sample: blood. The chain has TRBV27 and TRBJ2-3; D might be TRBD2 (6 bases). The source of this sequence is a young man in good health. The CDR3 DNA reads as TGTGCCAGCAGTCCGACTAGAGTCACACAGGCAGATACGCAGTATTTT. It is translated as CASSPTRVTQADTQYF.